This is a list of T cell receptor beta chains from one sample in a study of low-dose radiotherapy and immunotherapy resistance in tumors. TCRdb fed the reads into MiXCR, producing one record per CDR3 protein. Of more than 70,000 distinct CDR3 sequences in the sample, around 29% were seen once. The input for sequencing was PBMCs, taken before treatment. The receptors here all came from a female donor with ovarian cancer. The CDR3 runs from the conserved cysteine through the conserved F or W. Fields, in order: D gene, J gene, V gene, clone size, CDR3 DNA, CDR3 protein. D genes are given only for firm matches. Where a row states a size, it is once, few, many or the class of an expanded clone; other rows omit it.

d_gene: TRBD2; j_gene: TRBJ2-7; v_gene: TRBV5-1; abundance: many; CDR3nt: TGCGCCAGCAGCCGTAGCGGGGGGCCCCACAACGAGCAGTACTTC; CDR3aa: CASSRSGGPHNEQYF
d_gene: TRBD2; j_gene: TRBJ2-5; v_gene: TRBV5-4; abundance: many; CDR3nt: TGTGCCAGCAGCTTATCGGGAGGGGAGACCCAGTACTTC; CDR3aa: CASSLSGGETQYF
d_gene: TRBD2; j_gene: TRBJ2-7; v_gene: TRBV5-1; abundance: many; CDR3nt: TGCGCCAGCAGCTTGGTCGCGGGAGTAGGTTACGAGCAGTACTTC; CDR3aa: CASSLVAGVGYEQYF
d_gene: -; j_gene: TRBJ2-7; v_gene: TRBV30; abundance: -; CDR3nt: TGTGCCTGGAGTCCCTTGAACCACGAGCAGTACTTC; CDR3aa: CAWSPLNHEQYF
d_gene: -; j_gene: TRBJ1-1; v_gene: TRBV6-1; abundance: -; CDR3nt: TGTGCCAGCACCGAACGAGGGGCGGGATCCACTGAAGCTTTCTTT; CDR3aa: CASTERGAGSTEAFF
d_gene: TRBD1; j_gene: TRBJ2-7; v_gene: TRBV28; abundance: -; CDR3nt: TGTGCCAGCAGTCAGCCGGGACAGGGACTTTACGAGCAGTACTTC; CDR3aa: CASSQPGQGLYEQYF
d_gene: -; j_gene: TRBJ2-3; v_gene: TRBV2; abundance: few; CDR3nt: TGTGCCAGCAGGGAAACAGGGAAAGGGGCAGATACGCAGTATTTT; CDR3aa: CASRETGKGADTQYF
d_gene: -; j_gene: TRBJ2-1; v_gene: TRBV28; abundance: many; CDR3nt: TGTGCCAGCAGTTGGCCAATGGCAAACAATGAGCAGTTCTTC; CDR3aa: CASSWPMANNEQFF
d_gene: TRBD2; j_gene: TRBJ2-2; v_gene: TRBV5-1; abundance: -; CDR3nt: TGCGCCAGCAGTCCGGGACTAGCGTCGGGCGGGGAGCTGTTTTTT; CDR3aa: CASSPGLASGGELFF
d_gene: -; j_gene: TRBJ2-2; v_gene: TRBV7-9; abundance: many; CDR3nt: TGTGCCAGCAGCTTAAGGCAGGGCGCCACCTTGAACACCGGGGAGCTGTTTTTT; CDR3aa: CASSLRQGATLNTGELFF
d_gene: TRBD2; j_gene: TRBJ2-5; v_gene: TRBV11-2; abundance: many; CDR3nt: TGTGCCAGCAGCTTGGGGGGACTAGCAATACAAGAGACCCAGTACTTC; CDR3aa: CASSLGGLAIQETQYF
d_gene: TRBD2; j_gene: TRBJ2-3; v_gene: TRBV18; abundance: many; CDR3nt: TGTGCCAGCTCACCAGCTTGGGAGGGAGACACAGATACGCAGTATTTT; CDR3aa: CASSPAWEGDTDTQYF
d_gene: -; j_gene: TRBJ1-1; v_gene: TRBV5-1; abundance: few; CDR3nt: TGCGCCAGCAGCTTGGTTGCAGGGGTGAACACTGAAGCTTTCTTT; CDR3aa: CASSLVAGVNTEAFF
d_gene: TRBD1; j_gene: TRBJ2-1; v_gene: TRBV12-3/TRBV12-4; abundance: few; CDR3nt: TGTGCCAGCAGTTTTATTCTGGGACAGGGAGGCGATGAGCAGTTCTTC; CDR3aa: CASSFILGQGGDEQFF
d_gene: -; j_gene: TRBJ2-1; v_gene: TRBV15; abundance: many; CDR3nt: TGTGCCACCAAATTCAACAGGGCTGACAATGAGCAGTTCTTC; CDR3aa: CATKFNRADNEQFF
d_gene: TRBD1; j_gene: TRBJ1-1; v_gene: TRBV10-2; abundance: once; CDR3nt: TGCGCCAGCAGAGCCGGGACAGGCTGGGGCACTGAAGCTTTCTTT; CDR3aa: CASRAGTGWGTEAFF
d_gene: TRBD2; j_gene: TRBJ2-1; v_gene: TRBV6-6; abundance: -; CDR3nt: TGTGCCAGCAGTTATAGGAGCGGGGGGGCATACAATGAGCAGTTCTTC; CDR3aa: CASSYRSGGAYNEQFF
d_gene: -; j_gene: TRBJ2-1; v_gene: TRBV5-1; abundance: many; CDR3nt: TGCGCCAGCAGCCCCTCGCTGGGCGGCGAGCAGTTCTTC; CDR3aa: CASSPSLGGEQFF
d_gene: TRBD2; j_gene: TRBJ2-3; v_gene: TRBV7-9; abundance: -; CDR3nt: TGTGCCAGCATCCGGACTAGCCCGAGCACAGATACGCAGTATTTT; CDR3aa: CASIRTSPSTDTQYF
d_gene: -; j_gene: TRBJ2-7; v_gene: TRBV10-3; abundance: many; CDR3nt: TGTGCCATCAGTGAGACAGGGCCAGGCTACGAGCAGTACTTC; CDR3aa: CAISETGPGYEQYF
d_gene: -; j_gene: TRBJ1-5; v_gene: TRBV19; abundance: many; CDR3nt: TGTGCCAGTAGTATAGACAGCAGCAATCAGCCCCAGCATTTT; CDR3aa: CASSIDSSNQPQHF
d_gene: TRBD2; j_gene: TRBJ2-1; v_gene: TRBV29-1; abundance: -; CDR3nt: TGCAGCGCCCATGGGACTAGCGGGAGTATTGGTGAGCAGTTCTTC; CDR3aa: CSAHGTSGSIGEQFF